The 17 T cell receptor beta chains given below trace back to one sample, sequenced in a study of blood T cells in healthy people across ages. The authors ran a second PCR of 7 to 11 cycles using a sample-barcoded 5' primer and a J-beta primer mix. TCRdb redid the calling of the 5' RACE reads with MiXCR, one entry per CDR3 protein. The sample includes roughly 1.7 million distinct CDR3 sequences, approximately 32% of them seen just once. Sequenced: blood. These receptors all come from a young woman in good health.

The chain links TRBV7-9 to TRBJ2-7; 7 bases map to TRBD1. This CDR3 region has 13 residues. V dropped 4 bases and J dropped 6; count of bases not matched to a gene: 6. Germline V gene lookup returns CDR1 SEHNR and CDR2 FQNEAQ (reference sequence). The CDR3, as DNA: TGTGCCAGCAGCTCCGGGACAGATCGCGAGCAGTACTTC. This encodes CASSSGTDREQYF.

This clonotype has only a few counts. This chain joins TRBV10-3 and TRBJ2-7, with D possibly called TRBD1 or TRBD2 (5 bases each). Trimming removed 8 bases from V and 2 bases from J, with 13 bases in between. Germline CDR1 ENHRY, CDR2 SYGVKD. The CDR3 has 13 residues. The DNA of the CDR3 is TGTGCCATCCGGGGCATGCAGGCCTACGAGCAGTACTTC. Translating it yields CAIRGMQAYEQYF.

This sequence joins TRBV29-1 and TRBJ1-5, with a possible D match to TRBD1 (6 bases). Germline V lookup: CDR1 SQVTM, CDR2 ANQGSEA. The V end was cut by 2 bases, the J end by 9 bases, with 14 bases between. CDR3 size: 13 residues. The CDR3 DNA follows: TGCAGCGTTGAACTGGGGGCCGATCGGCCCCAGCATTTT. Encoded protein: CSVELGADRPQHF.

This clonotype was counted only a few times. The chain joins TRBV6-2 or TRBV6-3 to TRBJ2-1, with 9 bases that match TRBD2. The CDR3 extends over 14 amino acids. Trimming at V came to 8 bases and at J to 6 bases, leaving 8 bases not matched to a gene. The germline gives CDR1 MNHEY, CDR2 SVGEGT. The CDR3 DNA is TGTGCCAGCTGGGTAGCGGGAGTTGGCAATGAGCAGTTCTTC. Protein sequence: CASWVAGVGNEQFF.

This clonotype was seen more than once but under ten times. The rearrangement joins TRBV7-9 to TRBJ2-6; 7 nucleotides align to TRBD1. The V and J ends lost 9 bases and 0 bases, in that order; junction bases with no gene match: 8. The CDR3 is 16 amino acids. CDR1 is SEHNR and CDR2 is FQNEAQ in the germline V gene (reference sequence). CDR3 sequence (DNA): TGTGCCAGTGGGCCGGGACAGAGCTCTGGGGCCAACGTCCTGACTTTC. Its translation: CASGPGQSSGANVLTF.

This clonotype was observed a handful of times. The genes are TRBV29-1 and TRBJ2-3, with D possibly being TRBD1 or TRBD2 (5 bases each). This CDR3 spans 14 amino acids. CDR1 is SQVTM, CDR2 ANQGSEA, per germline. Trimming shortened V by 3 bases and J by 3 bases, and 13 bases separated the two germline ends. The CDR3: CSVDVGTETDTQYF. DNA of the CDR3: TGCAGCGTTGACGTCGGGACCGAAACAGATACGCAGTATTTT.

The chain uses TRBV27 and TRBJ1-2; a weak D match, TRBD1 (5 bases). The V gene lost 1 base and the J gene lost 8 bases, with 14 bases spanning the gap. Germline V lookup: CDR1 MNHEY, CDR2 SMNVEV (reference sequence). The CDR3 spans 14 residues. The CDR3 sequence is CASSLWRGSGGYTF. CDR3 bases: TGTGCCAGCAGTTTATGGAGGGGATCGGGGGGCTACACCTTC.

J is TRBJ1-5 and V is TRBV20-1, with 11 bases matching TRBD1. Germline lookup yields CDR1 DFQATT and CDR2 SNEGSKA (reference sequence). There are 17 residues in the CDR3. V lost 5 bases and J lost 3; bases outside the gene matches: 12. CDR3 nucleotides: TGCAGTGCTCGTCCTGGGACAGGGGGTACTTTCAATCAGCCCCAGCATTTT. This gives the protein CSARPGTGGTFNQPQHF.

Turning to this clonotype: This may stem from a read error, because a much larger clone lies one nucleotide away. The chain employs TRBV12-3 or TRBV12-4 and TRBJ2-3; 7 bases match TRBD2. CDR3 length equals 14 residues. DNA for the CDR3: TGTGCCACCCGGGGGAGGGAGCGCACAGATGCGCAGTATTTT. It translates to CATRGRERTDAQYF.

The genes are TRBV20-1 and TRBJ2-2, with TRBD2 matching 9 bases. V lost 2 bases, J lost 5 bases, and 9 bases stayed unmatched. The CDR3 totals 16 residues. Germline V gene sequence: CDR1 DFQATT, CDR2 SNEGSKA (reference sequence). CDR3 residues: CSARPSGTPLTGELFF. CDR3 nucleotide sequence: TGCAGTGCTAGACCTAGCGGGACGCCCTTGACCGGGGAGCTGTTTTTT.

The genes are TRBV7-6 and TRBJ2-5; D gene unclear. The V end lost 1 base, the J end lost 1 base, and 13 bases lay between the germline ends. Germline assignment: CDR1 SGHVS and CDR2 FNYEAQ. The CDR3 contains 16 residues. CDR3 coding DNA: TGTGCCAGCAGCTTAGATACGGTAGTCCTCCAAGAGACCCAGTACTTC. Protein sequence: CASSLDTVVLQETQYF.

The rearrangement links TRBV7-9 to TRBJ2-1; tentatively, D is TRBD2 (5 bases). This CDR3 contains 15 residues. Germline V gives CDR1 SEHNR, CDR2 FQNEAQ (reference sequence). Trimming left V 5 bases short and J 1 base short, with 12 bases between. The CDR3 sequence: CASSASRISYNEQFF. CDR3 DNA: TGTGCCAGCAGCGCTAGCAGGATATCCTACAATGAGCAGTTCTTC.

The chain employs TRBV3-1 and TRBJ2-5; TRBD1 agrees at 9 bases. Germline assignment: CDR1 LGHDT and CDR2 YNNKEL (reference sequence). Trimming took 3 bases from V and 2 from J; bases not matched to a gene: 7. The CDR3 is made up of 16 amino acids. As DNA, the CDR3 is TGTGCCAGCAGCCAGGGAGGGACAGGGAGTCAAGAGACCCAGTACTTC. It codes for CASSQGGTGSQETQYF.

V usage is TRBV11-2 and J usage is TRBJ2-7; D might be TRBD1 (5 bases). Between the trimmed V and J ends, which lost 5 bases and 3 bases, there was a span of 14 bases. Germline V gene data show CDR1 as SGHAT and CDR2 as FQNNGV. The CDR3 totals 14 residues. The CDR3 sequence is CASSPPGFIYEQYF. The CDR3, as DNA: TGTGCCAGCAGCCCACCAGGGTTCATCTACGAGCAGTACTTC.

This clonotype was recorded a few times. A much larger clone lies a single base off, so this may be a read error. This rearrangement joins TRBV29-1 to TRBJ2-7; 7 bases are shared with TRBD2. The CDR3 length is 13 residues. The ends lost 2 bases at V and 7 bases at J; junction bases unmatched: 8. Germline V gene data show CDR1 as SQVTM and CDR2 as ANQGSEA. The CDR3 spells CSVEWTTGGEQYF. CDR3 sequence (DNA): TGCAGCGTTGAATGGACAACGGGGGGAGAGCAGTACTTC.

This clonotype turned up a few times. The chain uses TRBV5-1 and TRBJ2-3; TRBD1 might be the D (6 bases). The CDR3 consists of 16 residues. V was trimmed by 0 bases and J by 4 bases, leaving 15 bases between them. Germline values: CDR1 SGHRS, CDR2 YFSETQ. CDR3 DNA sequence: TGCGCCAGCAGCTTGGAGGGGGAGAGACTTGCAGATACGCAGTATTTT. Translated: CASSLEGERLADTQYF.

This sequence joins TRBV10-2 and TRBJ2-1, with 10 bases identical to TRBD2. Unmatched junction bases numbered 5, after V lost 8 bases and J lost 1 base. Looked up from germline, CDR1 is WSHSY and CDR2 is SAAADI. CDR3 length: 15 amino acids. The DNA for the CDR3 is TGCGCCAGCGGTAGCGGGAGGCCTTCCTACAATGAGCAGTTCTTC. Its translation is CASGSGRPSYNEQFF.